One sample yielded the 4 T cell receptor beta chains listed below, sequenced in a study of shared clonotypes between healthy human individuals (dated by TCRdb to the early 2020s). For the CD8 naive samples, CD45RO-negative cells were positively selected for CCR7, yielding a CD45RA+CCR7+ population from which TemRA cells were excluded. Library prep was done by the immunoSEQ multiplex PCR assay. The source is immuneACCESS, and TCRdb retained only in-frame sequences with V and J called. Part of the clones is not carried over; for the studies checked, unresolved V genes explain less than half of this, and the remainder is unexplained. Counted in this sample were about 800,000 clones; 96% of them appeared once. In total, the top ten clones hold around 0.21% of the sample. The specimen was naive CD8+ T cells sorted from blood. The cell subset or site tag for this specimen amounts to: CD45RA+CCR7+. The receptor source for this set is a man aged 25-45 years in good health.

The chain recombines TRBV4-3 with TRBJ1-1; no clear D gene. This CDR3 has 13 residues. In germline, CDR1 is LGHNA, CDR2 YSLEER. V shed 1 base and J shed 3 bases, with 6 bases lying between them. CDR3 in amino acids: CASSQGPDTEAFF. The CDR3, as DNA: TGCGCCAGCAGCCAAGGACCCGACACTGAAGCTTTCTTT.

This chain links TRBV6-5 with TRBJ1-2; a weak D match, TRBD1 (6 bases). V gave up 5 bases and J gave up 8 bases, with 12 bases separating them. This CDR3 region has 12 residues. Germline V CDR1 and CDR2: MNHEY, SVGAGI. This CDR3 reads CASSVTGQGYTF. Written as DNA, the CDR3 is TGTGCCAGCAGTGTAACAGGGCAGGGCTACACCTTC.

The chain employs TRBV4-1 and TRBJ2-1; TRBD2 might be the D (6 bases). V lost 6 bases to trimming and J lost 6 bases, with 21 bases between them. CDR3 length: 16 residues. Germline V gene lookup returns CDR1 MGHRA and CDR2 YSYEKL. CDR3 region: CASSEGVTGVPNEQFF. The CDR3 DNA sequence: TGCGCCAGCAGTGAAGGTGTAACGGGAGTACCCAATGAGCAGTTCTTC.

The chain joins TRBV5-6 to TRBJ1-2, with D possibly matching TRBD1 (5 bases). CDR3 length: 15 residues. The V end lost 3 bases, the J end lost 8 bases, and 20 bases lay between the germline ends. Germline V gives CDR1 SGHDT, CDR2 YYEEEE. CDR3 in DNA: TGTGCCAGCAGCTATCCCGGGACCGCGGCACCGGGCTACACCTTC. Translated, it gives CASSYPGTAAPGYTF.